Sequencing of this T cell receptor (beta chain) was carried out in a study of vaccination and CD4 T cells after COVID-19. The wider study: There were a few convalescent patients sampled at day 14 and again at days 161 to 241 post-vaccination.

Regarding this clonotype: Antigen unknown.

Trimming took off 3 bases at V and 6 bases at J, with 8 bases between the two ends. The CDR3 covers 12 residues. Germline CDR1 reads SGHNT; CDR2 reads YYREEE (reference sequence). Time point denoted: late sampling 161 to 241 days after vaccination in three convalescent patients. Treatment given: roughly ten-day PBMC culture with coronavirus spike peptide pools or control peptides (ViraFEST assay). The Oncomine TCR Beta short-read assay sequenced DNA from cultured CD4+ T cells. TCRdb recomputed calls from the PCR reads with MiXCR, one row per CDR3 protein. The profile covers over 20,000 distinct CDR3 sequences, with less than 45% appearing a single time and 25% to 30% taken by the ten largest.

This TCR came from a human donor who had recovered from COVID-19. Sequences were derived from CD4+ T cells from blood, cultured in vitro, sampled about 7 months after SARS-CoV-2 vaccination. The chain recombines TRBV5-4 with TRBJ2-3; D is unclear. In DNA form, the CDR3 reads TGTGCCAGCAGCTACCCTTCCGATACGCAGTATTTT. Protein: CASSYPSDTQYF.